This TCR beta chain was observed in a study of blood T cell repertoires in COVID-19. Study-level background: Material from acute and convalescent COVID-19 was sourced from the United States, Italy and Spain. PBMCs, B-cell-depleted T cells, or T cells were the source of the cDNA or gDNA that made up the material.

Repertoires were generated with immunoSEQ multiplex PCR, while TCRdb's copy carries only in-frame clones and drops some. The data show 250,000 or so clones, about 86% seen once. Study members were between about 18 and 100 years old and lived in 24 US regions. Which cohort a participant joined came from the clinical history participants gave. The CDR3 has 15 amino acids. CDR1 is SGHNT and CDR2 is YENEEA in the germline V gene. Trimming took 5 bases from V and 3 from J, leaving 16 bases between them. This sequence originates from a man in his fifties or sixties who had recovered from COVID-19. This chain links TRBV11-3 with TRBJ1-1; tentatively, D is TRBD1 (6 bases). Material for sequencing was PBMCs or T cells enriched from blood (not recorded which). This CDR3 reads CASSPGGQQYTEAFF. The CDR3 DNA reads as TGTGCCAGCAGCCCGGGGGGGCAGCAATACACTGAAGCTTTCTTT.